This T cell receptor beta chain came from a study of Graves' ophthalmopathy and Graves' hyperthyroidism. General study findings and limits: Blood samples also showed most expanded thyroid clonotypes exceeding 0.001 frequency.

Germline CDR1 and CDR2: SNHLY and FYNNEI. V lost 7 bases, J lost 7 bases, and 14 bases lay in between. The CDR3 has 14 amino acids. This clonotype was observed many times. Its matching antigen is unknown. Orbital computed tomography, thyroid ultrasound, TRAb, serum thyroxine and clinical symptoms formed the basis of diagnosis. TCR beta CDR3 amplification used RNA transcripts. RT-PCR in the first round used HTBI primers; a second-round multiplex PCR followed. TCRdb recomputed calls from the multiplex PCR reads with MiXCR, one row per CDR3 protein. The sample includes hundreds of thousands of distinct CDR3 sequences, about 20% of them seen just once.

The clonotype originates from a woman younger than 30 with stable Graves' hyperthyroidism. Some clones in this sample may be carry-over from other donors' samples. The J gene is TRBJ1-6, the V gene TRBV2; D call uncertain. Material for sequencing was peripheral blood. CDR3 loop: CASIGGLGNSPLHF. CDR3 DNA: TGTGCCAGCATTGGAGGGCTGGGGAATTCACCCCTCCACTTT. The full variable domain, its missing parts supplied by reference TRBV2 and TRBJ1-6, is EPEVTQTPSHQVTQMGQEVILRCVPISNHLYFYWYRQILGQKVEFLVSFYNNEISEKSEIFDDQFSVERPDGSNFTLKIRSTKLEDSAMYFCASIGGLGNSPLHFGNGTRLTVT.